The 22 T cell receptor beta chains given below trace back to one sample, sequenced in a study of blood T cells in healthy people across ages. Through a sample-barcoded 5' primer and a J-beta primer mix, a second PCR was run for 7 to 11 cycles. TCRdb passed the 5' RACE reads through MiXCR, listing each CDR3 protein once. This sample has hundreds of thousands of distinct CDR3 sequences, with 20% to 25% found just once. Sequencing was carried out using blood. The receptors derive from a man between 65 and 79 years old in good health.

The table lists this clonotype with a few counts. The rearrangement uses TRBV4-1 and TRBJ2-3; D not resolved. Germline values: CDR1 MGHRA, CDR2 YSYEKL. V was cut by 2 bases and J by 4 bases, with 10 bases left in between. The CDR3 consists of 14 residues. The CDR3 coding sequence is TGCGCCAGCAGCCAAAGAACCGGAGCAGATACGCAGTATTTT. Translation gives CASSQRTGADTQYF.

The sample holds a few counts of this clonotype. The CDR3 sequence is CASSSQALNTEAFF. CDR3 nucleotide sequence: TGTGCCAGCAGCTCTCAAGCTTTGAACACTGAAGCTTTCTTT. The rearrangement joins TRBV7-9 to TRBJ1-1; no reliable D call. V lost 4 bases, J lost 0 bases, and 9 bases lay in between. This CDR3 is 14 amino acids long. From germline, CDR1 is SEHNR and CDR2 FQNEAQ (reference sequence). Based on the CDR3 plus reference TRBV7-9 and TRBJ1-1, the full variable domain is DTGVSQNPRHKITKRGQNVTFRCDPISEHNRLYWYRQTLGQGPEFLTYFQNEAQLEKSRLLSDRFSAERPKGSFSTLEIQRTEQGDSAMYLCASSSQALNTEAFFGQGTRLTVV.

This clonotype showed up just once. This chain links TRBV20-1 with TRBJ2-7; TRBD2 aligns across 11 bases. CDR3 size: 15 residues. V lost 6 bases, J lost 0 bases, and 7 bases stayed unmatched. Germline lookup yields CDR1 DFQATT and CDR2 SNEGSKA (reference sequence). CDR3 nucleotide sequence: TGCAGTGCCAGGGCTAGCGGGAGGAGCTCCTACGAGCAGTACTTC. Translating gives CSARASGRSSYEQYF.

The CDR3 DNA follows: TGCAGTGCTAGAGAACAGGCGGACACTGAAGCTTTCTTT. This codes for CSAREQADTEAFF. The chain is built from TRBV20-1 and TRBJ1-1; a weak D match, TRBD1 (5 bases). V shed 0 bases and J shed 3 bases, with 8 bases lying between them. From germline, CDR1 is DFQATT and CDR2 SNEGSKA (reference sequence). This CDR3 comprises 13 residues.

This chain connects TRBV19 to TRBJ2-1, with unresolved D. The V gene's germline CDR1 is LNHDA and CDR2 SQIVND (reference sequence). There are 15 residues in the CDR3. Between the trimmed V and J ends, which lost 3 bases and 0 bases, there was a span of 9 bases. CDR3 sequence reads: CASSIFESSYNEQFF. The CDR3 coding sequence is TGTGCCAGTAGTATCTTCGAGAGCTCCTACAATGAGCAGTTCTTC. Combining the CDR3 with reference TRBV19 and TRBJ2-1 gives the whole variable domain DGGITQSPKYLFRKEGQNVTLSCEQNLNHDAMYWYRQDPGQGLRLIYYSQIVNDFQKGDIAEGYSVSREKKESFPLTVTSAQKNPTAFYLCASSIFESSYNEQFFGPGTRLTVL.

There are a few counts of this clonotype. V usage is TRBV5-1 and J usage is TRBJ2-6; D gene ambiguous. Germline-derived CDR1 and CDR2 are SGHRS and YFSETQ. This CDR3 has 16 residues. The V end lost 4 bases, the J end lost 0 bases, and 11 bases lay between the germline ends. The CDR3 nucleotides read TGCGCCAGCAGCGACCCAGGCCTCTCTGGGGCCAACGTCCTGACTTTC. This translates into CASSDPGLSGANVLTF.

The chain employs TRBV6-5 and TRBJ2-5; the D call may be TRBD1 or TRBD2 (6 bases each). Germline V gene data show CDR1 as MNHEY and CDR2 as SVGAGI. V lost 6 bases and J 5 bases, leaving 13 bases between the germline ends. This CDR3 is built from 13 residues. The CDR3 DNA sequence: TGTGCCAGCAGAATCGGGGGCCGGGAGACCCAGTACTTC. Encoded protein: CASRIGGRETQYF.

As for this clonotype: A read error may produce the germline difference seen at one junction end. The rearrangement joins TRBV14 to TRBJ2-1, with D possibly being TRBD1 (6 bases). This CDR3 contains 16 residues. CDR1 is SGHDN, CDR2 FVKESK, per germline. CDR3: CASGQVGARSYNEQFF. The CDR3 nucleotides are TGTGCCAGCGGCCAAGTGGGGGCCCGCTCCTACAATGAGCAGTTCTTC. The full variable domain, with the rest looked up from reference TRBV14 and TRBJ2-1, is EAGVTQFPSHSVIEKGQTVTLRCDPISGHDNLYWYRRVMGKEIKFLLHFVKESKQDESGMPNNRFLAERTGGTYSTLKVQPAELEDSGVYFCASGQVGARSYNEQFFGPGTRLTVL.

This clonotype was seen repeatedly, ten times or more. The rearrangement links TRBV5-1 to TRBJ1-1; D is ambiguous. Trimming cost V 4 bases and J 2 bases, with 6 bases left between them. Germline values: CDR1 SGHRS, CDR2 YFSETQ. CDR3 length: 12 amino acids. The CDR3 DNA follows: TGCGCCAGCAGCGAAGTTAACACTGAAGCTTTCTTT. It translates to CASSEVNTEAFF. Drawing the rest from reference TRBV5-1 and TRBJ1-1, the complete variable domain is KAGVTQTPRYLIKTRGQQVTLSCSPISGHRSVSWYQQTPGQGLQFLFEYFSETQRNKGNFPGRFSGRQFSNSRSEMNVSTLELGDSALYLCASSEVNTEAFFGQGTRLTVV.

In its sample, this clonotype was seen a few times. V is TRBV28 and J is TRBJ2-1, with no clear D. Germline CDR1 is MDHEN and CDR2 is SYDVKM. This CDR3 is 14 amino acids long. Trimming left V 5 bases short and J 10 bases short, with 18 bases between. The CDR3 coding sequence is TGTGCCAGCAGTCCCCTTGCGCTCCATTCGGAGCAGTTCTTC. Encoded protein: CASSPLALHSEQFF.

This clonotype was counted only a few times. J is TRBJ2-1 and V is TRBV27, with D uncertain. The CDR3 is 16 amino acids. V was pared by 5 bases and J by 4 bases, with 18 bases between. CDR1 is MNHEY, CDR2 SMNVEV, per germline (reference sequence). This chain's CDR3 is CASSPDIASTYNEQFF. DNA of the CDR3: TGTGCCAGCAGTCCTGACATTGCTTCCACTTACAATGAGCAGTTCTTC.

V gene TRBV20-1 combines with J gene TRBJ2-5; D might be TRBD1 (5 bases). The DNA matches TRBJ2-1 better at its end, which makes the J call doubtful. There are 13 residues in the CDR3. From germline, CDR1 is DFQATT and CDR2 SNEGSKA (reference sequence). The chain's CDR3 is CSAIRQGDNEQFF. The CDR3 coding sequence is TGCAGTGCTATTCGGCAGGGCGACAATGAGCAGTTCTTC.

The CDR3 loop reads CASSSGGGGYEQYF. CDR3 DNA sequence: TGTGCCAGCAGCTCCGGGGGGGGCGGGTACGAGCAGTACTTC. This rearrangement joins TRBV28 to TRBJ2-7; 8 nucleotides agree with TRBD2. J was trimmed by 4 bases and V by 6 bases; bases with no gene match: 8. The CDR3 extends over 14 amino acids. Germline values: CDR1 MDHEN, CDR2 SYDVKM.

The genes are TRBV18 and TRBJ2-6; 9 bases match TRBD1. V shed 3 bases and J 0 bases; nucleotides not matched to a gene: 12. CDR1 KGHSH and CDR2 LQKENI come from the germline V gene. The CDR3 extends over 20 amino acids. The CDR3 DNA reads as TGTGCCAGCTCACCGACAGGGGGTTTCAACGCACACTCTGGGGCCAACGTCCTGACTTTC. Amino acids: CASSPTGGFNAHSGANVLTF.

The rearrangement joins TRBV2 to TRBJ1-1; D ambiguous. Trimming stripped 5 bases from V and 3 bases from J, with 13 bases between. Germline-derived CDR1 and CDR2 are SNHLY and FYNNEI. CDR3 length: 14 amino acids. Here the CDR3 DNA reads TGTGCCAGCAGTCTTAAGACTGGGGACACTGAAGCTTTCTTT. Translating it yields CASSLKTGDTEAFF.

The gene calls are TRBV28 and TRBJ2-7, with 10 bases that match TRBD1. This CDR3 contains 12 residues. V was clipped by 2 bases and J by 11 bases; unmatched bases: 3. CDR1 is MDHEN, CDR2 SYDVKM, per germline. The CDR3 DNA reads TGTGCCAGCAGTTTAAGACAGGGGGCCGAGTACTTC. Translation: CASSLRQGAEYF.

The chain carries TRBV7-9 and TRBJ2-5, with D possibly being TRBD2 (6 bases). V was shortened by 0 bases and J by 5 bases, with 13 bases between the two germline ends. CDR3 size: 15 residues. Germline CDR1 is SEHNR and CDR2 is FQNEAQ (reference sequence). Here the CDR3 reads CASSLADSGEETQYF. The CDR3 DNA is TGTGCCAGCAGCTTAGCGGATTCGGGGGAGGAGACCCAGTACTTC.

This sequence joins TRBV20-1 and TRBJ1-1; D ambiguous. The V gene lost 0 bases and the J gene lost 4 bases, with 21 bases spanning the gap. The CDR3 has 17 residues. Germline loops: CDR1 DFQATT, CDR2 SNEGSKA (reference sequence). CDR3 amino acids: CSAREIEPLRSGTEAFF. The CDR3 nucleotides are TGCAGTGCTAGAGAGATCGAGCCCCTGAGATCGGGCACTGAAGCTTTCTTT.

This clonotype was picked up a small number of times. This CDR3 reads CASSGNKGRITEAFF. DNA of the CDR3: TGTGCCAGCAGTGGGAATAAGGGGCGCATCACTGAAGCTTTCTTT. This chain links TRBV12-3 or TRBV12-4 with TRBJ1-1; D might be TRBD1 (5 bases). The CDR3 is made up of 15 amino acids. The V end lost 5 bases, the J end lost 4 bases, and 17 bases lay between the germline ends.

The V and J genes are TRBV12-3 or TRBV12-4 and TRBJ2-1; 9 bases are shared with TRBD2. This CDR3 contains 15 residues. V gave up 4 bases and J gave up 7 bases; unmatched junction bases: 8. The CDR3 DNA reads TGTGCCAGCAGTTCTGGCGGGAGGGCCAGTAATGAGCAGTTCTTC. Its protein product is CASSSGGRASNEQFF.

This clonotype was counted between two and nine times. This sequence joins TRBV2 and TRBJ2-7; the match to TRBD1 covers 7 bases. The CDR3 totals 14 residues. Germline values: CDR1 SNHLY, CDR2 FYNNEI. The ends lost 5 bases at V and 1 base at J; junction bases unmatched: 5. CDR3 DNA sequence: TGTGCCAGCAGTCGGGGACAGTTTTCCTACGAGCAGTACTTC. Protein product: CASSRGQFSYEQYF.

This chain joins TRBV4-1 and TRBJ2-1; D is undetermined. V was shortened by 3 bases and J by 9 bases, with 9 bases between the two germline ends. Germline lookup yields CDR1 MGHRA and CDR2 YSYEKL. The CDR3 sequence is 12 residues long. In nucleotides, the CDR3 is TGCGCCAGCAGCCAGGAAGTCGGTGAGCAGTTCTTC. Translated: CASSQEVGEQFF.